The 21 T cell receptor beta chains presented below share a single source sample, sequenced in a study of blood T cell repertoires in COVID-19. TCRdb keeps only in-frame clones here, not all; method: immunoSEQ multiplex PCR. The sample lists 230,000 or so clones; more than 70% were seen once. Sequenced material: PBMCs or T cells enriched from blood (not recorded which). The receptors originated from a middle-aged woman with acute COVID-19.

The chain combines TRBV6-2 or TRBV6-3 with TRBJ2-7, with a possible D match to TRBD2 (5 bases). V lost 2 bases and J lost 6, with 11 bases in between. The V gene's germline CDR1 is MNHEY and CDR2 SVGEGT. The CDR3 contains 13 residues. The CDR3 DNA reads TGTGCCAGCAGTTACGAGGGAAGGTCCGAGCAGTACGTC. This sequence encodes CASSYEGRSEQYV.

The J gene is TRBJ1-6, the V gene TRBV6-6; 10 bases agree with TRBD1. The CDR3 has 16 residues. Looked up from germline, CDR1 is MNHNY and CDR2 is SVGAGI (reference sequence). V dropped 2 bases and J dropped 7; count of bases not matched to a gene: 5. This CDR3 reads CASSYRTGGSNSPLHF. The CDR3 DNA sequence: TGTGCCAGCAGTTACAGGACAGGGGGTTCGAATTCACCCCTCCACTTT.

The V call is TRBV9, the J call TRBJ2-2; D not certain. The CDR3 has 13 residues. Trimming pared 0 bases from V and 3 bases from J, leaving 3 bases between. Germline CDR1 is SGDLS and CDR2 is YYNGEE. Written as DNA, the CDR3 is TGTGCCAGCAGCGTAGCAGACACCGGGGAGCTGTTTTTT. The encoded protein is CASSVADTGELFF.

CDR3 residues: CASSQGLAFGTPETQYF. CDR3 coding DNA: TGCGCCAGCAGCCAGGGACTAGCATTCGGGACGCCAGAGACCCAGTACTTC. This rearrangement joins TRBV5-1 to TRBJ2-5; 9 nucleotides line up with TRBD2. V lost 4 bases, J lost 4 bases, and 14 bases stayed unmatched. The CDR3 sequence is 17 residues long. CDR1 and CDR2 (germline): SGHRS, YFSETQ.

This chain links TRBV5-1 with TRBJ1-1; 12 nucleotides agree with TRBD1. Unmatched junction bases numbered 9, after V lost 4 bases and J lost 11 bases. Germline assignment: CDR1 SGHRS and CDR2 YFSETQ. The CDR3 sequence is 14 residues long. The CDR3 nucleotides read TGCGCCAGCAGCCAGGGGACAGGGGGCGCCCCGGCTTTCTTT. This translates into CASSQGTGGAPAFF.

This clone occurred a few times. V gene TRBV12-3 or TRBV12-4 combines with J gene TRBJ2-2; D possibly corresponds to TRBD1 (5 bases). Trimming left V 2 bases short and J 6 bases short, with 7 bases between. The CDR3 consists of 13 residues. CDR3 nucleotide sequence: TGTGCCAGCAGTTTACCCAGGGCCGGGGAGCTGTTTTTT. Residues: CASSLPRAGELFF.

This clone was recorded only once. This chain connects TRBV5-1 to TRBJ1-4; 8 nucleotides align to TRBD1. The CDR3 is 15 amino acids. Germline loops: CDR1 SGHRS, CDR2 YFSETQ. After removal of 4 bases from V and 4 bases from J, the junction contained 6 bases not matched to a gene. Here the CDR3 reads CASSVDRVGNEKLFF. In nucleotides, the CDR3 is TGCGCCAGCAGCGTGGACAGGGTCGGTAATGAAAAACTGTTTTTT.

The J gene is TRBJ2-1, the V gene TRBV5-1, with 11 bases fitting TRBD2. V lost 5 bases to trimming and J lost 6 bases; unmatched junction nucleotides: 4. This CDR3 is 14 amino acids long. The V gene's germline CDR1 is SGHRS and CDR2 YFSETQ. In nucleotides, the CDR3 is TGCGCCAGCAGGACTAGCGGGAATCCCAATGAGCAGTTCTTC. Translating gives CASRTSGNPNEQFF. The full variable domain, in which reference TRBV5-1 and TRBJ2-1 provide the parts outside the CDR3, is KAGVTQTPRYLIKTRGQQVTLSCSPISGHRSVSWYQQTPGQGLQFLFEYFSETQRNKGNFPGRFSGRQFSNSRSEMNVSTLELGDSALYLCASRTSGNPNEQFFGPGTRLTVL.

Details on this clone: A much larger clone is a single base away; this may be a read error. The chain recombines TRBV7-8 with TRBJ2-2, with D hard to call. The length of the CDR3 is 12 residues. Trimming stripped 3 bases from V and 3 bases from J, with 2 bases between. Per germline, CDR1 SGHVS and CDR2 FQNEAQ. The CDR3 loop is CASSFYTGELFF. CDR3 DNA: TGTGCCAGCAGCTTCTACACCGGGGAGCTGTTTTTT. Combining the CDR3 with reference TRBV7-8 and TRBJ2-2 gives the whole variable domain GAGVSQSPRYKVAKRGQDVALRCDPISGHVSLFWYQQALGQGPEFLTYFQNEAQLDKSGLPSDRFFAERPEGSVSTLKIQRTQQEDSAVYLCASSFYTGELFFGEGSRLTVL.

The gene calls are TRBV24-1 and TRBJ2-7; D uncertain. Germline V gives CDR1 KGHDR, CDR2 SFDVKD. The ends were cut back, 0 bases at V and 0 bases at J, with 17 bases in the middle. The CDR3 has 18 amino acids. DNA for the CDR3: TGTGCCACCAGTGATTTGGAAAAAGAGGAGTCAAGCTCCTACGAGCAGTACGTC. Its protein product is CATSDLEKEESSSYEQYV.

V gene TRBV24-1 combines with J gene TRBJ2-1; tentative D call: TRBD2 (5 bases). With 1 base removed from V and 0 bases from J, the gap between germline ends came to 12 bases. This CDR3 comprises 17 residues. CDR1 and CDR2 from the germline V gene are KGHDR and SFDVKD. CDR3 protein: CATSDLKAVGSYNEQFF. Written as DNA, the CDR3 is TGTGCCACCAGTGATTTAAAAGCGGTGGGCTCCTACAATGAGCAGTTCTTC.

The chain has TRBV24-1 and TRBJ1-1, with D unclear. CDR3 length: 13 residues. The germline gives CDR1 KGHDR, CDR2 SFDVKD. V lost 5 bases and J lost 4, with 10 bases in between. The CDR3 DNA reads as TGTGCCACCAGTGCCGAGGGAGGCACTGAAGCTTTCTTT. This translates into CATSAEGGTEAFF.

The J gene is TRBJ1-1, the V gene TRBV18, with a weak D call TRBD1 (6 bases). This CDR3 contains 16 residues. With 3 bases removed from V and 5 bases from J, the gap between germline ends came to 19 bases. In germline, CDR1 is KGHSH, CDR2 LQKENI. The CDR3 DNA sequence: TGTGCCAGCTCACCTCTGACACGGGGGGCAGGTACTGAAGCTTTCTTT. Protein: CASSPLTRGAGTEAFF.

The chain uses TRBV11-3 and TRBJ1-1; TRBD1 might be the D (6 bases). This CDR3 spans 12 amino acids. Germline loops: CDR1 SGHNT, CDR2 YENEEA. Trimming shortened V by 4 bases and J by 8 bases, and 11 bases separated the two germline ends. DNA for the CDR3: TGTGCCAGCAGCTCATACAGGGTGGAAGCTTTCTTT. Translated: CASSSYRVEAFF.

The chain has TRBV6-5 and TRBJ1-2; 11 positions match TRBD1. The J segment lost 6 bases and the V segment lost 6 bases, leaving 9 bases of the junction unmatched. The CDR3 has 15 residues. Germline V gene sequence: CDR1 MNHEY, CDR2 SVGAGI. CDR3 nucleotides: TGTGCCAGCAGGCCTTCGGGACAGGGGGATGATGGCTACACCTTC. Protein sequence: CASRPSGQGDDGYTF.

The rearrangement joins TRBV7-9 to TRBJ2-7; the match to TRBD1 covers 7 bases. The junction had 3 bases not matched to a gene; V was cut back by 5 bases and J by 5 bases. Germline loops: CDR1 SEHNR, CDR2 FQNEAQ (reference sequence). There are 12 residues in the CDR3. The CDR3 spells CASSIDRDEQYF. The DNA of the CDR3 is TGTGCCAGCAGCATTGACAGGGACGAGCAGTACTTC.

The chain joins TRBV25-1 to TRBJ1-4, with 7 bases fitting TRBD1. CDR1 is MGHDK and CDR2 is SYGVNS in the germline V gene. The length of the CDR3 is 15 residues. V lost 4 bases and J lost 2; bases outside the gene matches: 4. The CDR3 DNA reads TGTGCCAGCAGTGTTACAGGGGTTACTAATGAAAAACTGTTTTTT. It yields the protein CASSVTGVTNEKLFF.

This chain links TRBV30 with TRBJ1-1, with D possibly TRBD1 on 6 matching bases. V shed 4 bases and J shed 0 bases, with 12 bases lying between them. Germline assignment: CDR1 GTSNPN and CDR2 SVGIG (reference sequence). The CDR3 runs 14 residues. CDR3 bases: TGTGCCTGGACACCGGGACACCTGAACACTGAAGCTTTCTTT. Protein product: CAWTPGHLNTEAFF. Filled out from reference TRBV30 and TRBJ1-1, the complete variable domain reads SQTIHQWPATLVQPVGSPLSLECTVEGTSNPNLYWYRQAAGRGLQLLFYSVGIGQISSEVPQNLSASRPQDRQFILSSKKLLLSDSGFYLCAWTPGHLNTEAFFGQGTRLTVV.

V is TRBV24-1 and J is TRBJ1-1; TRBD1 matches at 9 bases. Trimming at V came to 9 bases and at J to 4 bases, leaving 5 bases not matched to a gene. The CDR3 extends over 13 amino acids. Germline V gene data show CDR1 as KGHDR and CDR2 as SFDVKD. The CDR3 sequence: CATSQGAFTEAFF. In DNA form, the CDR3 reads TGTGCCACCTCACAGGGGGCATTCACTGAAGCTTTCTTT.

The chain carries TRBV2 and TRBJ1-2; D gene unclear. This CDR3 has 15 amino acids. Germline values: CDR1 SNHLY, CDR2 FYNNEI. V lost 6 bases to trimming and J lost 8 bases, with 22 bases between them. In DNA form, the CDR3 reads TGTGCCAGCAGGCTACGGGGTAGCATGGGTAGAGGCTACACCTTC. Encoded protein: CASRLRGSMGRGYTF.

J is TRBJ1-4 and V is TRBV2; a possible D gene is TRBD1 (6 bases). In germline, CDR1 is SNHLY, CDR2 FYNNEI. Trimming stripped 6 bases from V and 8 bases from J, with 31 bases between. The length of the CDR3 is 19 residues. The CDR3 region is CASSPLGGLRGGVEEKLFF. The CDR3 DNA is TGTGCCAGCAGCCCCCTTGGCGGACTGCGTGGGGGCGTTGAAGAAAAACTGTTTTTT.